The clone carrying this T cell receptor beta chain is a singleton in its sample. Its antigen is unknown. The library was made from cDNA and included unique molecular identifiers. TCRdb processed the PCR reads anew with MiXCR; each CDR3 protein has one entry. The sample has 800,000 to 950,000 distinct CDR3 sequences; roughly 58% are singletons. This sample is drawn from a study of post-analysis software for immune sequencing data. Study in general: As for disease course, relapsing-remitting, secondary progressive and progressive-relapsing multiple sclerosis were all included. Overall study findings and caveats: There were a handful of TRBV segments more frequent in patients than controls, and TRBV5-6, TRBV5-1 and TRBV20-1 were among them. Relative to controls, patients with multiple sclerosis showed significantly lower normalized Chao1 diversity. Strong co-clustering by F measure was seen for same-batch samples.

J gave up 3 bases and V 5 bases, and 5 bases lay outside the gene matches. The CDR3 length is 14 residues. In germline, CDR1 is DFQATT, CDR2 SNEGSKA (reference sequence). Sequencing was done on a sample of blood. The receptor was isolated from a girl aged 10 to 17 with multiple sclerosis. This chain uses TRBV20-1 with TRBJ2-7, with 12 nucleotides matching TRBD2. The CDR3 reads CSAGKLAGGYEQYF. The DNA for the CDR3 is TGCAGTGCTGGAAAACTAGCGGGAGGCTACGAGCAGTACTTC.